The clone carrying this TCR beta chain was counted at least ten times. The target antigen is unknown. This specimen comes from a study of glioma-infiltrating T cells. Study-wide results and limits: Above-expected tissue-blood divergence occurred in all gliomas, most in low-grade ones.

Using RNA template, CDR3s of TCR alpha and beta were amplified with iRepertoire arm-PCR. TCRdb called the multiplex PCR reads again in MiXCR, with one record for every CDR3 protein. The sample includes roughly 190,000 distinct CDR3 sequences, more than 30% of them seen just once. The specimen sequenced was glioma tissue, nonneoplastic brain tissue, or PBMCs (not recorded which). The origin of this receptor is a human donor with low-grade glioma or glioblastoma, undergoing nonglioma brain surgery, or in good health (not recorded which).

The DNA for the CDR3 is TGTGCCAGCAGTGTAGGGGATTACTCTGGGGCCAACGTCCTGACTTTC. Translated, it gives CASSVGDYSGANVLTF. The chain joins TRBV25-1 to TRBJ2-6; D is perhaps TRBD1 (5 bases). V dropped 4 bases and J dropped 0 bases, with 10 bases sitting between them. The length of the CDR3 is 16 residues. CDR1 and CDR2 (germline): MGHDK, SYGVNS.